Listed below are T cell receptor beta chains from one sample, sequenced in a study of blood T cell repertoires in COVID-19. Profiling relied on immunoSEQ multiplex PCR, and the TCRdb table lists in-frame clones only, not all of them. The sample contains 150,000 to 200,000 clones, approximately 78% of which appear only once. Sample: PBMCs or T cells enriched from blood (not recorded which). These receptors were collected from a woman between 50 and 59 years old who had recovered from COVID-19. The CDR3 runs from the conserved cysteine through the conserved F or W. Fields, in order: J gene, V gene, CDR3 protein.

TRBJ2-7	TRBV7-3	CASSPGQAGIYEQYF
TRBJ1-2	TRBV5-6	CASSLAGGTANYGYTF
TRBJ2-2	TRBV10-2	CASRPGLRTIIGNTGELFF
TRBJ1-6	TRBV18	CASSPGSYNSPLHF
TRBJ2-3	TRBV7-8	CASTTNRDRGADTQYF
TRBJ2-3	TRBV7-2	CASSMGLAGGDTQYF
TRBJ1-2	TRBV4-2	CASSQDRQGEGWDGYTF
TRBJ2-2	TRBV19	CASSFWTVSLPTSGANTGELFF
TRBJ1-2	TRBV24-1	CATSESPGGANYGYTF
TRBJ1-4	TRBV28	CASSRGVVSEKLFF
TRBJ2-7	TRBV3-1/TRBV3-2	CASSASQGGRTREQYF
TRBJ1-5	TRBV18	CASSKEGSGNQPQHF
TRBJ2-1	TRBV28	CATKSGTGGRLEFF
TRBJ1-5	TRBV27	CASRLSGGAGNQPQHF
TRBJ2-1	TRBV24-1	CATSDFRGGTTHNEQFF
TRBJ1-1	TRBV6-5	CASSLIGYTEAFF
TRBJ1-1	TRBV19	CASTTDLNTEAFF
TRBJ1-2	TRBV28	CASSDTTRRGYTF
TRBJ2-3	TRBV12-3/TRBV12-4	CASSLQADTQYF
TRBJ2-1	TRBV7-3	CASSLSGGTSNPNEQFF
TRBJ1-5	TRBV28	CASSLSGPKNQPQHF
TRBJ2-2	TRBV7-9	CASSHPSQTGELFF
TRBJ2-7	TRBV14	CASSRTGQGSYEQYF
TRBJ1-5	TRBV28	CASRGGQPYQPQHF
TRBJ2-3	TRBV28	CASSLYTKRDFSTDTQYF
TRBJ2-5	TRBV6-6	CASSASGSAYETQYF
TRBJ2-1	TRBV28	CASLAGTEREFF
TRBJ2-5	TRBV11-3	CASSLGVASGSQETQYF
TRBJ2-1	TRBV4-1	CASSQAGVGLNNEQFF
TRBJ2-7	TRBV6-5	CASRSGGLLGYEQYF
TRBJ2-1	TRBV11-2	CASSFTGPNEQFF
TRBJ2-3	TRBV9	CASSVGQGAYTQYF
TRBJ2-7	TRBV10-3	CAISEKGLAGVSYEQYF
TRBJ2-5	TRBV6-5	CASSTTSGREETQYF
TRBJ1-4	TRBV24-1	CATSDAREGTNEKLFF
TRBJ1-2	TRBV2	CASNRFYGYTF
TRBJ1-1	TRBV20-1	CSASVRGTEAFF
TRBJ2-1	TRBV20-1	CSASGGRAYNEQFF
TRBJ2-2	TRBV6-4	CASSAGELGELFF
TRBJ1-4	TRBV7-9	CASSDRRNEGKLFF
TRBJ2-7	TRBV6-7	CASSYGLLAYEQYF
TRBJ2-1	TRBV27	CASSSDLSSYNEQFF
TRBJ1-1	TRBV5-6	CASSLGHRAEAFF
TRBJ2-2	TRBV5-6	CASSYAVGELFF
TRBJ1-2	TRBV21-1	CASSKPPSGDLIDGYTF
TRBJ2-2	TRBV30	CAWINLMNSGRGELFF
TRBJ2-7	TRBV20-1	CSAPVQEQYF
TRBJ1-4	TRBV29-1	CSSDRVTEKLFF
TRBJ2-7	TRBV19	CASSMGRGSYEQYF
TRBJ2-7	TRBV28	CASSGVGTSGSYEQYF
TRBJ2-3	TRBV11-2	CASSHSPTSTDTQYF
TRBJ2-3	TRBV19	CASSPQLLAGGYTQYF
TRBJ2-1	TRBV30	CAWSVMASGRAEQFF
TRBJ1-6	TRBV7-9	CASSFWTGDNSPLHF
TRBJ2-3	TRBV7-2	CASSLWASGSRDTQYF
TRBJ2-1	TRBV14	CASSLLAGGRNEQFF
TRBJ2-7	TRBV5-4	CASSLGQSKGSYEQYF
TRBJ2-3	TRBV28	CASSLSGALADTQYF
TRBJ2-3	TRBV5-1	CASSLTSADTQYF
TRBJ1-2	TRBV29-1	CSVDPMGAYGYTF